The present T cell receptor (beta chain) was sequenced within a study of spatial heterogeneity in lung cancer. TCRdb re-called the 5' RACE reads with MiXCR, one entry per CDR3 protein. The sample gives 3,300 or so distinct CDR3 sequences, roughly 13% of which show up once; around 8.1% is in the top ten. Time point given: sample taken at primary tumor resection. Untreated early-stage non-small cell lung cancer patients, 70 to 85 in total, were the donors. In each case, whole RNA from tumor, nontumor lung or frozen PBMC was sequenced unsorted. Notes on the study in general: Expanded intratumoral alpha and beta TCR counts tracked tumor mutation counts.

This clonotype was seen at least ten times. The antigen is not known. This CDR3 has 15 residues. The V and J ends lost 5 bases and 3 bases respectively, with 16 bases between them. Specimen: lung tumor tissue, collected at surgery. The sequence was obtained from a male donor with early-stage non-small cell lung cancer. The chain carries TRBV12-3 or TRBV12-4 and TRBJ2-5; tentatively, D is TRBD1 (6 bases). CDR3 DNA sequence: TGTGCCAGCAGTCCCTTGGACCAGGGGAAAGAGACCCAGTACTTC. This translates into CASSPLDQGKETQYF.